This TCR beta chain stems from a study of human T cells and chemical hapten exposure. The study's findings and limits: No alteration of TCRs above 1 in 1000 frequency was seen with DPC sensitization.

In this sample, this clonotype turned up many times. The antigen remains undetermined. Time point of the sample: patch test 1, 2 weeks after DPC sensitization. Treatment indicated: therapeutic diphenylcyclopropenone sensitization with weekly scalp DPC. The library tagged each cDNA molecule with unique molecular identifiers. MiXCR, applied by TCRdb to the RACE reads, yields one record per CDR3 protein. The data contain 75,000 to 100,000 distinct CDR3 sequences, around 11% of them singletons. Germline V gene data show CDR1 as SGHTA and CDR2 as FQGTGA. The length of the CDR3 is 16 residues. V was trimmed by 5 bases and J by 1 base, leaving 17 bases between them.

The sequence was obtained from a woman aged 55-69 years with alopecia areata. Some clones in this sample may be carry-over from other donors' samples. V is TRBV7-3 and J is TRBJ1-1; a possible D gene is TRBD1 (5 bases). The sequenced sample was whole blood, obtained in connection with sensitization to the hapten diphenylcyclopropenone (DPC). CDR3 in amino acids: CASSPSGKQANTEAFF. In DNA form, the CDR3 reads TGTGCCAGCAGCCCCTCAGGGAAACAGGCGAACACTGAAGCTTTCTTT.